Following are 19 T cell receptor beta chains from one sample sequenced in a study of identifying expanded T cells in peripheral blood. Clones were read by immunoSEQ multiplex PCR, and TCRdb kept only the in-frame ones, dropping some. The table shows under 100,000 clones, with about 90% occurring only once. The sequencing sample was made of blood. The receptors here all came from a person aged 18 to 69 in good health.

The gene calls are TRBV7-3 and TRBJ2-1; D is perhaps TRBD2 (5 bases). Germline loops: CDR1 SGHTA, CDR2 FQGTGA. Trimming stripped 3 bases from V and 4 bases from J, with 10 bases between. The CDR3 totals 14 residues. The CDR3 loop is CASSFARGYNEQFF. In nucleotides, the CDR3 is TGTGCCAGCAGCTTCGCACGGGGATACAATGAGCAGTTCTTC.

V usage is TRBV27 and J usage is TRBJ1-1; 8 nucleotides agree with TRBD1. J lost 5 bases, V lost 4 bases, and 9 bases had no gene match. Per the germline V gene, CDR1 is MNHEY and CDR2 is SMNVEV (reference sequence). The CDR3 totals 15 residues. CDR3 DNA sequence: TGTGCCAGCAGTTCAGGGGGCCTCGGGGGGACTGAAGCTTTCTTT. Translating it yields CASSSGGLGGTEAFF.

The rearrangement uses TRBV9 and TRBJ2-5; 9 nucleotides agree with TRBD2. The CDR3 loop spans 15 amino acids. Germline CDR1 reads SGDLS; CDR2 reads YYNGEE. Unmatched junction bases numbered 3, after V lost 0 bases and J lost 3 bases. CDR3 in DNA: TGTGCCAGCAGCGTAGCTCCTAGCGGGGAAGAGACCCAGTACTTC. It yields the protein CASSVAPSGEETQYF.

This clone was counted a single time. This sequence joins TRBV28 and TRBJ1-1; tentatively, D is TRBD1 (5 bases). Trimming took off 8 bases at V and 1 base at J, with 5 bases between the two ends. Looked up from germline, CDR1 is MDHEN and CDR2 is SYDVKM. This CDR3 spans 11 amino acids. CDR3 sequence (DNA): TGTGCCAGCGGGGCGAACACTGAAGCTTTCTTT. This gives the protein CASGANTEAFF.

DNA of the CDR3: TGCGCCAGCAGCCCCAAAACTAGCGGGAGGGATGATACGCAGTATTTT. This codes for CASSPKTSGRDDTQYF. The chain carries TRBV5-1 and TRBJ2-3; 13 positions match TRBD2. The length of the CDR3 is 16 residues. Trimming cost V 4 bases and J 6 bases; bases outside gene matches: 8. In germline, CDR1 is SGHRS, CDR2 YFSETQ.

As DNA, the CDR3 is TGTGCCAGCAAGGGAACGGGCGGCTACACCTTC. Translating gives CASKGTGGYTF. The chain is built from TRBV6-5 and TRBJ1-2; no definite D call. Trimming left V 7 bases short and J 8 bases short, with 11 bases between. The germline V gene encodes CDR1 MNHEY and CDR2 SVGAGI. This CDR3 has 11 amino acids.

This chain connects TRBV5-1 to TRBJ2-2; maybe TRBD1 (5 bases). This CDR3 is 15 amino acids long. Per the germline V gene, CDR1 is SGHRS and CDR2 is YFSETQ. The V and J ends lost 4 bases and 3 bases respectively, with 13 bases between them. The CDR3 is CASSPDTGDTGELFF. The DNA for the CDR3 is TGCGCCAGCAGCCCGGATACAGGAGACACCGGGGAGCTGTTTTTT. Looking up the rest from reference TRBV5-1 and TRBJ2-2 gives the full variable domain: KAGVTQTPRYLIKTRGQQVTLSCSPISGHRSVSWYQQTPGQGLQFLFEYFSETQRNKGNFPGRFSGRQFSNSRSEMNVSTLELGDSALYLCASSPDTGDTGELFFGEGSRLTVL.

The chain links TRBV5-1 to TRBJ2-5; the D gene is possibly TRBD2 (5 bases). The germline V gene encodes CDR1 SGHRS and CDR2 YFSETQ. V was clipped by 2 bases and J by 4 bases, with 12 bases between them. The CDR3 totals 14 residues. CDR3 in amino acids: CASSFLAGRETQYF. Written as DNA, the CDR3 is TGCGCCAGCAGCTTTTTAGCTGGGAGAGAGACCCAGTACTTC.

The V gene is TRBV9, the J gene TRBJ2-7; D perhaps matches TRBD1 (5 bases). Germline CDR1 reads SGDLS; CDR2 reads YYNGEE. V lost 0 bases to trimming and J lost 9 bases, with 19 bases between them. The CDR3 totals 15 residues. As DNA, the CDR3 is TGTGCCAGCAGCGTAGAGCCCAGTCATCAGGGCGGGCAGTACTTC. Protein sequence: CASSVEPSHQGGQYF.

The V gene is TRBV13, the J gene TRBJ2-4; D is perhaps TRBD2 (6 bases). The CDR3 spans 15 residues. The V gene's germline CDR1 is PRHDT and CDR2 FYEKMQ (reference sequence). V lost 3 bases, J lost 0 bases, and 9 bases lay in between. This CDR3 is CASSFGRSAKNIQYF. Written as DNA, the CDR3 is TGTGCCAGCAGCTTTGGGAGGTCAGCCAAAAACATTCAGTACTTC.

This chain links TRBV18 with TRBJ1-1; TRBD1 agrees at 7 bases. The CDR3 is made up of 15 amino acids. Germline V gene data show CDR1 as KGHSH and CDR2 as LQKENI. J was trimmed by 0 bases and V by 6 bases; bases with no gene match: 7. The CDR3 region has the DNA TGTGCCAGCTCGCCCGATGACAGGGTGAACACTGAAGCTTTCTTT. The encoded protein is CASSPDDRVNTEAFF.

The chain combines TRBV2 with TRBJ1-1; 7 positions agree with TRBD1. The CDR3 length is 15 residues. The V and J ends lost 4 bases and 1 base, in that order; junction bases with no gene match: 6. CDR1 is SNHLY, CDR2 FYNNEI, per germline. DNA of the CDR3: TGTGCCAGCAGTGTTGAGGGGACAGCGAACACTGAAGCTTTCTTT. Protein: CASSVEGTANTEAFF.

The chain links TRBV30 to TRBJ1-2, with unresolved D. Germline V gene data show CDR1 as GTSNPN and CDR2 as SVGIG (reference sequence). The ends were cut back, 8 bases at V and 7 bases at J, with 11 bases in the middle. The CDR3 contains 10 residues. The CDR3 loop is CAQSSGGYTF. The CDR3 nucleotides read TGTGCCCAGAGTTCGGGTGGCTACACCTTC.

The gene calls are TRBV6-5 and TRBJ1-2; a weak D match, TRBD1 (5 bases). Trimming shortened V by 2 bases and J by 8 bases, and 12 bases separated the two germline ends. There are 13 residues in the CDR3. In germline, CDR1 is MNHEY, CDR2 SVGAGI. The CDR3, as DNA: TGTGCCAGCAGTTACCCGGGGGGTCGGGGCTACACCTTC. Its protein is CASSYPGGRGYTF.

V and J are TRBV28 and TRBJ2-7; D unresolved. The CDR3 covers 11 residues. The germline V gene has CDR1 MDHEN and CDR2 SYDVKM. V was clipped by 7 bases and J by 6 bases, with 10 bases between them. As DNA, the CDR3 is TGTGCCAGCACCATCCGGAGCGAGCAGTACTTC. Residues: CASTIRSEQYF.

V usage is TRBV7-9 and J usage is TRBJ2-1, with 13 bases lining up with TRBD2. Germline V lookup: CDR1 SEHNR, CDR2 FQNEAQ (reference sequence). V was pared by 3 bases and J by 5 bases, with 10 bases of the junction left unmatched. The CDR3 is 18 residues long. The CDR3 sequence is CASSLTPLTSGGNNEQFF. CDR3 in DNA: TGTGCCAGCAGCTTGACGCCACTGACTAGCGGGGGGAACAATGAGCAGTTCTTC.

J is TRBJ2-6 and V is TRBV14; D not resolved. This CDR3 comprises 19 residues. Germline CDR1 is SGHDN and CDR2 is FVKESK. Trimming removed 1 base at V and 0 bases at J, with 16 bases between. The CDR3 nucleotides are TGTGCCAGCAGCCAAGTTTTTGGACGGCTTTCCTCTGGGGCCAACGTCCTGACTTTC. Translation: CASSQVFGRLSSGANVLTF.

This clone appeared once. CDR3 loop: CASRDPHTGDTEAFF. The DNA of the CDR3 is TGCGCCAGCAGAGATCCACATACAGGGGACACTGAAGCTTTCTTT. The chain recombines TRBV10-2 with TRBJ1-1, with 7 bases identical to TRBD1. The germline CDR1 and CDR2 sequences are WSHSY and SAAADI. Losses at the gene ends were 6 bases for V and 3 bases for J; bases not matched to a gene: 10. CDR3 length: 15 amino acids.

The chain carries TRBV7-9 and TRBJ2-2, with TRBD2 as a possible D gene (5 bases). The V end was cut by 6 bases, the J end by 4 bases, with 21 bases between. The CDR3 totals 17 residues. From germline, CDR1 is SEHNR and CDR2 FQNEAQ (reference sequence). The chain's CDR3 is CASSRLRTQRGTGELFF. The CDR3 bases are TGTGCCAGCAGTCGACTCCGGACTCAGCGAGGCACCGGGGAGCTGTTTTTT.